This T cell receptor (beta chain) was profiled in a study of CD4 and CD8 cells across lung adenocarcinoma regions (dated by TCRdb to 2016 to 2019). With regard to the full study: To look at intratumor heterogeneity in the T cell receptor repertoire, the study compared tumor centers against tumor margins.

Receptor libraries were prepared by PCR. The sample was run on a HiSeq X Ten. TCRdb ran its own pipeline on the public reads, namely fastp trimming at Q25 and MiXCR clone calling, and kept in-frame beta chains. Every distinct CDR3 protein forms one entry, paired with its most common genes and DNA. The sample table shows thousands of distinct CDR3 sequences, and 35% to 50% are seen once. The ten most abundant clones make up 95% of the sample. The donors were patients who had localized lung adenocarcinoma, which is a subtype of non-small cell lung cancer. Samples were obtained from the centers of localized lung adenocarcinomas. For TCR repertoire analysis, CD8+ T cells from tumor tissue were profiled separately from CD4+ T cells. This clonotype has just a few counts. Its antigen remains undetermined. Within one base of it there is no much larger clone, and no base qualities were kept. In the germline V gene, CDR1 corresponds to WSHSY and CDR2 to SAAADI. The CDR3 runs 13 residues from the cysteine to the phenylalanine. Only the CDR3 DNA stays, 39 bases, in frame from base 1. V was cut back by 5 bases and J by 5 bases, leaving a gap of 12 bases between them.

Recombination connected TRBV10-2 to TRBJ1-1, with TRBD1 as a weak D call on 5 bases. Sequencing was done on a sample of CD8+ T cells from the center of a lung tumor. This specimen's cell subset or site label, per the study, means: tumor center region. This sequence originates from a male donor with lung adenocarcinoma. The CD4 and CD8 labels of this study may be unreliable. The DNA sequence follows: TGCGCCAGCAGTCCCCCTGGGGGGACTGAAGCTTTCTTT. Its protein reads: CASSPPGGTEAFF.